One sample yielded the 30 T cell receptor beta chains listed below, sequenced in a study of vaccination effects on CD4 cells after COVID-19. These TCRs are of unknown antigen specificity. Clones were sequenced by immunoSEQ multiplex PCR, and TCRdb holds only the in-frame ones, with some missing. The repertoire consists of about 38,000 clones, with roughly 70% occurring once and the leading ten covering under 25%. Before sequencing, viral peptide pools were used by the ViraFEST assay to expand antigen-specific CD4+ T cells. With 9 to 11 days of culture completed, CD4+ T cells were isolated. The study found no prior SARS-CoV-2 infection in the vaccine recipients, who tested negative for nucleocapsid antibodies. Here the sequenced sample was CD4+ T cells from PBMCs cultured with SARS-CoV-2 spike peptides, taken before COVID-19 vaccination. Receptors originate from a human donor who received a COVID-19 vaccine.

The chain links TRBV10-3 to TRBJ2-1; tentatively, D is TRBD2 (6 bases). The CDR3 contains 13 residues. CDR1 ENHRY and CDR2 SYGVKD come from the germline V gene. Trimming pared 4 bases from V and 5 bases from J, leaving 9 bases between. Written as DNA, the CDR3 is TGTGCCATCAGTGCAGGAGGGAACAATGAGCAGTTCTTC. This gives the protein CAISAGGNNEQFF.

This sequence joins TRBV19 and TRBJ1-3; D uncertain. In germline, CDR1 is LNHDA, CDR2 SQIVND (reference sequence). Trimming shortened V by 5 bases and J by 4 bases, and 9 bases separated the two germline ends. There are 13 residues in the CDR3. The CDR3 DNA reads as TGTGCCAGTAGTGAAACGCTCGGAAACACCATATATTTT. It encodes CASSETLGNTIYF.

This clone was observed a few times. This chain connects TRBV7-8 to TRBJ1-5; D is uncertain. Germline V gene sequence: CDR1 SGHVS, CDR2 FQNEAQ. V lost 1 base and J 2 bases, leaving 9 bases between the germline ends. The CDR3 totals 15 residues. In DNA, the CDR3 is TGTGCCAGCAGCTTAGGGCAACGCCGCAATCAGCCCCAGCATTTT. The encoded protein is CASSLGQRRNQPQHF.

V usage is TRBV2 and J usage is TRBJ1-3; weak D call: TRBD1 (6 bases). This CDR3 has 15 residues. Trimming stripped 6 bases from V and 0 bases from J, with 12 bases between. Germline-derived CDR1 and CDR2 are SNHLY and FYNNEI. DNA of the CDR3: TGTGCCAGCAGATTGGACAGAAACTCTGGAAACACCATATATTTT. Translating it yields CASRLDRNSGNTIYF.

The chain links TRBV6-6 to TRBJ1-3, with TRBD1 matching over 8 bases. Germline V gene sequence: CDR1 MNHNY, CDR2 SVGAGI (reference sequence). Trimming removed 6 bases from V and 0 bases from J; junction bases left unmatched: 7. CDR3 length: 16 amino acids. The CDR3 sequence: CASSTSGQASGNTIYF. DNA of the CDR3: TGTGCCAGCAGCACCTCGGGACAGGCCTCTGGAAACACCATATATTTT.

The table lists this clone with a few counts. The rearrangement joins TRBV27 to TRBJ1-5, with 9 bases matching TRBD1. Germline V gene data show CDR1 as MNHEY and CDR2 as SMNVEV (reference sequence). CDR3 length: 15 amino acids. V trimming: 6 bases; J trimming: 4 bases; junction bases outside the gene matches: 7. CDR3 region: CASSRGTGTNQPQHF. The CDR3 DNA sequence: TGTGCCAGCAGCCGAGGGACAGGGACAAATCAGCCCCAGCATTTT.

V usage is TRBV28 and J usage is TRBJ2-7, with D possibly called TRBD1 or TRBD2 (5 bases each). This CDR3 is built from 16 residues. The germline CDR1 and CDR2 sequences are MDHEN and SYDVKM. V dropped 5 bases and J dropped 2 bases, with 19 bases sitting between them. The CDR3 region has the DNA TGTGCCAGCAGTCACCAATCGGGACGTACGACCTACGAGCAGTACTTC. Translating it yields CASSHQSGRTTYEQYF.

The rearrangement links TRBV2 to TRBJ2-1, with 13 nucleotides matching TRBD2. Germline assignment: CDR1 SNHLY and CDR2 FYNNEI. CDR3 length: 15 amino acids. V shed 6 bases and J 3 bases; nucleotides not matched to a gene: 2. CDR3 residues: CASRLAGGDYNEQFF. In DNA, the CDR3 is TGTGCCAGCAGACTAGCGGGGGGGGACTACAATGAGCAGTTCTTC.

The chain couples TRBV18 to TRBJ2-1, with 10 bases that match TRBD1. CDR1 KGHSH and CDR2 LQKENI come from the germline V gene. The trim removed 3 bases at V and 8 bases at J, leaving 7 bases unmatched. The CDR3 has 15 residues. CDR3 nucleotide sequence: TGTGCCAGCTCACCGACTTGGACAGGGGGGGATGAGCAGTTCTTC. Its translation: CASSPTWTGGDEQFF. Drawing the rest from reference TRBV18 and TRBJ2-1, the complete variable domain is NAGVMQNPRHLVRRRGQEARLRCSPMKGHSHVYWYRQLPEEGLKFMVYLQKENIIDESGMPKERFSAEFPKEGPSILRIQQVVRGDSAAYFCASSPTWTGGDEQFFGPGTRLTVL.

The J gene is TRBJ2-6, the V gene TRBV19, with unresolved D. This CDR3 has 15 amino acids. V dropped 1 base and J dropped 4 bases, with 8 bases sitting between them. The germline CDR1 and CDR2 sequences are LNHDA and SQIVND (reference sequence). This CDR3 is CASSIASSGANVLTF. The CDR3 coding sequence is TGTGCCAGTAGTATAGCAAGTTCGGGGGCCAACGTCCTGACTTTC.

The chain links TRBV5-4 to TRBJ2-1; 9 bases are a match to TRBD2. The CDR3 runs 16 residues. The V and J ends lost 6 bases and 8 bases, in that order; junction bases with no gene match: 15. Germline-derived CDR1 and CDR2 are SGHNT and YYREEE (reference sequence). The CDR3 nucleotides read TGTGCCAGCACCCCGCGTGAACTAGCGGGTGGAGATGAGCAGTTCTTC. This translates into CASTPRELAGGDEQFF.

V is TRBV5-8 and J is TRBJ1-1; weak D call: TRBD1 (5 bases). Trimming took off 4 bases at V and 5 bases at J, with 12 bases between the two ends. The CDR3 runs 13 residues. Germline V gene sequence: CDR1 SGHTS, CDR2 YDEGEE. Written as DNA, the CDR3 is TGTGCCAGCAGCACCCGCCGGGGGACTGAAGCTTTCTTT. Translating it yields CASSTRRGTEAFF.

This clone has just a few counts. This chain joins TRBV5-1 and TRBJ1-3; no clear D gene. CDR1 and CDR2 from the germline V gene are SGHRS and YFSETQ. V lost 4 bases and J lost 8, with 22 bases in between. The CDR3 is 16 amino acids. The CDR3 DNA reads TGCGCCAGCAGCCCTTCCTTGAGGTCTAGCGCGGACACCATATATTTT. Amino acids: CASSPSLRSSADTIYF.

The chain carries TRBV15 and TRBJ2-3, with D perhaps matching TRBD1 or TRBD2 (6 bases each). The CDR3 is 15 residues long. Trimming took 0 bases from V and 6 from J, leaving 13 bases between them. Germline V gene data show CDR1 as LNHNV and CDR2 as YYDKDF (reference sequence). The CDR3 loop is CATSRDLKGGDTQYF. CDR3 bases: TGTGCCACCAGCAGAGATTTAAAGGGGGGCGATACGCAGTATTTT. The full variable domain, completed using reference TRBV15 and TRBJ2-3, is DAMVIQNPRYQVTQFGKPVTLSCSQTLNHNVMYWYQQKSSQAPKLLFHYYDKDFNNEADTPDNFQSRRPNTSFCFLDIRSPGLGDTAMYLCATSRDLKGGDTQYFGPGTRLTVL.

The gene calls are TRBV5-1 and TRBJ2-7; possible D gene TRBD2, 6 bases. Germline V gene data show CDR1 as SGHRS and CDR2 as YFSETQ. CDR3 length: 14 residues. The V end lost 3 bases, the J end lost 6 bases, and 16 bases lay between the germline ends. The CDR3: CASSSEGTGREQYF. CDR3 bases: TGCGCCAGCAGCTCGGAGGGAACGGGGCGCGAGCAGTACTTC.

This clone was found once. This sequence joins TRBV15 and TRBJ2-6; tentatively, D is TRBD1 or TRBD2 (6 bases each). CDR1 and CDR2 (germline): LNHNV, YYDKDF (reference sequence). Trimming removed 5 bases at V and 3 bases at J, with 23 bases between. CDR3 length: 19 amino acids. CDR3 protein: CATSRLKKGGAGGANVLTF. The CDR3 region has the DNA TGTGCCACCAGCCGCCTGAAGAAGGGGGGCGCGGGTGGGGCCAACGTCCTGACTTTC.

The sample holds a few counts of this clone. The V gene is TRBV4-1, the J gene TRBJ1-1; D gene unclear. Looked up from germline, CDR1 is MGHRA and CDR2 is YSYEKL. Trimming took off 6 bases at V and 9 bases at J, with 17 bases between the two ends. CDR3 length equals 13 residues. The CDR3 region is CASRVSTLLQAFF. The CDR3 DNA reads TGCGCCAGCAGGGTCAGCACCTTACTCCAAGCTTTCTTT.

The chain carries TRBV6-5 and TRBJ1-4; D might be TRBD1 (5 bases). With 6 bases removed from V and 3 bases from J, the gap between germline ends came to 14 bases. This CDR3 is built from 15 residues. Per germline, CDR1 MNHEY and CDR2 SVGAGI. CDR3 residues: CASSRSGLANEKLFF. In nucleotides, the CDR3 is TGTGCCAGCAGCCGGTCGGGGCTAGCTAATGAAAAACTGTTTTTT.

The chain couples TRBV11-2 to TRBJ2-5; 8 nucleotides agree with TRBD2. Germline CDR1 is SGHAT and CDR2 is FQNNGV. This CDR3 region has 13 residues. Trimming at V came to 0 bases and at J to 14 bases, leaving 8 bases not matched to a gene. CDR3 sequence reads: CASSLEPPGLDYF. CDR3 DNA sequence: TGTGCCAGCAGCTTAGAGCCACCGGGACTAGACTACTTC. The full variable domain, its missing parts supplied by reference TRBV11-2 and TRBJ2-5, is EAGVAQSPRYKIIEKRQSVAFWCNPISGHATLYWYQQILGQGPKLLIQFQNNGVVDDSQLPKDRFSAERLKGVDSTLKIQPAKLEDSAVYLCASSLEPPGLDYFGPGTRLLVL.

The chain uses TRBV6-1 and TRBJ1-5; D unclear. The CDR3 length is 13 residues. Per the germline V gene, CDR1 is MNHNS and CDR2 is SASEGT. V was cut by 2 bases and J by 0 bases, with 2 bases left in between. CDR3 region: CASSEISNQPQHF. The CDR3 DNA reads TGTGCCAGCAGTGAAATTAGCAATCAGCCCCAGCATTTT.

The sample holds a few counts of this clone. This rearrangement joins TRBV11-3 to TRBJ2-2, with 15 bases matching TRBD2. Germline trimming cut 0 bases from V and 1 base from J; bases unmatched to any gene: 6. Looked up from germline, CDR1 is SGHNT and CDR2 is YENEEA. The length of the CDR3 is 20 residues. CDR3: CASSLDRWGLAGGNTGELFF. The CDR3 region has the DNA TGTGCCAGCAGCTTAGACCGTTGGGGACTAGCGGGAGGGAACACCGGGGAGCTGTTTTTT.

The CDR3 region is CASSPPGHLYSYEQYF. CDR3 in DNA: TGTGCCAGCAGCCCACCAGGACACTTATACTCCTACGAGCAGTACTTC. V is TRBV3-1 (or the pseudogene TRBV3-2) and J is TRBJ2-7, with TRBD1 as a possible D gene (5 bases). Trimming took 4 bases from V and 0 from J, leaving 16 bases between them. CDR1 and CDR2 from the germline V gene are LGHDT and YNNKEL (reference sequence). The CDR3 runs to 16 residues.

The CDR3 loop reads CSVAGTGGYNEKLFF. The CDR3 nucleotides read TGCAGCGTTGCCGGGACAGGGGGTTACAATGAAAAACTGTTTTTT. This rearrangement joins TRBV29-1 to TRBJ1-4; the match to TRBD1 covers 11 bases. The CDR3 is 15 amino acids. Germline assignment: CDR1 SQVTM and CDR2 ANQGSEA. The trim removed 4 bases at V and 5 bases at J, leaving 6 bases unmatched.

The chain employs TRBV6-5 and TRBJ1-3; tentative D call: TRBD1 (5 bases). V lost 8 bases and J 8 bases, leaving 13 bases between the germline ends. Germline V gene sequence: CDR1 MNHEY, CDR2 SVGAGI. The CDR3 extends over 12 amino acids. Written as DNA, the CDR3 is TGTGCCAGCCATGGGGGTGGGGACACCATATATTTT. Translating it yields CASHGGGDTIYF.

The CDR3, as DNA: TGTGCCAGCAGCCCCCCAGTGTCTTACGAGCAGTACTTC. Amino acids: CASSPPVSYEQYF. V usage is TRBV3-1 (or the pseudogene TRBV3-2) and J usage is TRBJ2-7; D is undetermined. Trimming took 4 bases from V and 4 from J, leaving 11 bases between them. CDR3 length: 13 residues. CDR1 is LGHDT and CDR2 is YNNKEL in the germline V gene (reference sequence).

V and J are TRBV29-1 and TRBJ2-5; TRBD1 might be the D (5 bases). V was shortened by 7 bases and J by 1 base, with 13 bases between the two germline ends. CDR3 length: 13 amino acids. Germline CDR1 SQVTM, CDR2 ANQGSEA. The CDR3 region has the DNA TGCAGCGCCGTTAGACAGATCCAAGAGACCCAGTACTTC. Translation: CSAVRQIQETQYF.

The sample holds one count of this clone. The V and J genes are TRBV18 and TRBJ2-5; D may be TRBD1 (6 bases). V was cut by 3 bases and J by 7 bases, with 18 bases left in between. CDR1 KGHSH and CDR2 LQKENI come from the germline V gene. The CDR3 consists of 15 residues. The CDR3 loop is CASSPPGTPSGTQYF. The CDR3 nucleotides are TGTGCCAGCTCACCTCCCGGGACACCCTCCGGGACCCAGTACTTC.

CDR3 DNA sequence: TGCGCCAGCAGCTTTTTAGGGACAGGGAAAAGCGAGCAGTACTTC. Residues: CASSFLGTGKSEQYF. The V call is TRBV5-1, the J call TRBJ2-7; 9 nucleotides align to TRBD1. The CDR3 has 15 residues. J was trimmed by 6 bases and V by 2 bases; bases with no gene match: 9. From germline, CDR1 is SGHRS and CDR2 YFSETQ.

The chain joins TRBV5-1 to TRBJ2-5; 11 nucleotides line up with TRBD2. V trimming: 2 bases; J trimming: 4 bases; junction bases outside the gene matches: 7. CDR3 length: 16 residues. CDR1 and CDR2 (germline): SGHRS, YFSETQ. CDR3 DNA: TGCGCCAGCAGCTTCGCCCTTACTAGCGGGAGAGAGACCCAGTACTTC. Its translation: CASSFALTSGRETQYF.

CDR3 amino acids: CASSSRGDQPQHF. In DNA form, the CDR3 reads TGTGCCAGCAGCTCCAGGGGGGATCAGCCCCAGCATTTT. The genes are TRBV7-2 and TRBJ1-5; 7 bases align to TRBD1. Germline CDR1 is SGHTA and CDR2 is FQGNSA. The CDR3 loop spans 13 amino acids. V was pared by 4 bases and J by 5 bases, with 2 bases of the junction left unmatched. Together with reference TRBV7-2 and TRBJ1-5, the CDR3 gives the full variable domain: GAGVSQSPSNKVTEKGKDVELRCDPISGHTALYWYRQSLGQGLEFLIYFQGNSAPDKSGLPSDRFSAERTGGSVSTLTIQRTQQEDSAVYLCASSSRGDQPQHFGDGTRLSIL.